This T cell receptor beta chain was sequenced during a study of Graves' ophthalmopathy and Graves' hyperthyroidism. For this clonotype: The antigen remains unidentified.

Notes on the study in general: Blood also carried most expanded thyroid clonotypes exceeding 0.001 frequency.

The study amplified TCR beta CDR3 regions using RNA transcripts. HTBI primers primed a first-round RT-PCR, and a second-round multiplex PCR followed. Each CDR3 protein is one row after TCRdb ran MiXCR on the multiplex PCR reads. This repertoire shows about 1.2 million distinct CDR3 sequences, about 36% found once; its top ten account for over 8.5%. Other autoimmune diseases, uncontrolled infections, pregnancy or lactation excluded patients from enrollment. Sequencing was carried out using peripheral blood or thyroid tissue (not recorded which). The sequence was collected from an adult man with Graves' hyperthyroidism.

In DNA form, the CDR3 reads TGTGCCAGCAGCCAAGATGCCCCTAGCGGGGGGTCCCAAGAGACCCAGTACTTC. Protein sequence: CASSQDAPSGGSQETQYF. This chain joins TRBV7-2 and TRBJ2-5; 11 nucleotides line up with TRBD2. Trimming at V came to 5 bases and at J to 1 base, leaving 12 bases not matched to a gene. Germline-derived CDR1 and CDR2 are SGHTA and FQGNSA. CDR3 size: 18 residues.